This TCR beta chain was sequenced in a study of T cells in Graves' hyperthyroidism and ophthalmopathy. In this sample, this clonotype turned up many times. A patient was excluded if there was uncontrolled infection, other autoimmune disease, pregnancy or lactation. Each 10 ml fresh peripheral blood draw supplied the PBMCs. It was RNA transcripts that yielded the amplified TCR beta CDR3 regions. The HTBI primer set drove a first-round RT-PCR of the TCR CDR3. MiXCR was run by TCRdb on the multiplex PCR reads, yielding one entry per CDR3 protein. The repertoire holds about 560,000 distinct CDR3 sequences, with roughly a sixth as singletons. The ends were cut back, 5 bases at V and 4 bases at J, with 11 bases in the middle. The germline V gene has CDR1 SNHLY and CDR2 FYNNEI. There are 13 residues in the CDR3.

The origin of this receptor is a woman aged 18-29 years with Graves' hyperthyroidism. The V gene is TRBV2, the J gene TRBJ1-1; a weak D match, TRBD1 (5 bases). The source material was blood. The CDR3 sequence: CASSRDGFTEAFF. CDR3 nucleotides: TGTGCCAGCAGTCGGGACGGTTTCACTGAAGCTTTCTTT.